The sequence of this T cell receptor (beta chain) was determined in a study of human T cells and chemical hapten exposure. The time point was: patch test 1, 2 weeks after DPC sensitization. As for treatment: therapeutic diphenylcyclopropenone sensitization with weekly scalp DPC. The sample holds a few counts of this clonotype. The germline CDR1 and CDR2 sequences are LGHDT and YNNKEL (reference sequence). This CDR3 is 16 amino acids long. The ends were cut back, 0 bases at V and 9 bases at J, with 18 bases in the middle. TCRdb reprocessed the RACE reads with MiXCR, giving one entry per CDR3 protein. The top ten clones hold less than 2% of a sample with some 81,000 distinct CDR3 sequences, roughly 7.6% of them seen once.

V and J are TRBV3-1 and TRBJ2-1; weak D call: TRBD1 (6 bases). The sample here was whole blood, taken in connection with sensitization to the hapten diphenylcyclopropenone (DPC). The receptor's source is a woman in her 30s with alopecia areata. Some clones in this sample may be carry-over from other donors' samples. CDR3 DNA sequence: TGTGCCAGCAGCCAAGAGGGACAAACCGTCTGGGCTGAGCAGTTCTTC. This translates into CASSQEGQTVWAEQFF.